These T cell receptor beta chains were read from a single sample in a study of T cell repertoires in cytomegalovirus infection. One entry per CDR3 protein, called by TCRdb with MiXCR from the reads. Among around 180,000 distinct CDR3 sequences listed, 28% were seen once. Input material: PBMCs. These receptors originate from a human donor in good health (CMV status not recorded). Some clones in this sample may be carry-over from other donors' samples. Each CDR3 is given with its conserved first and last residue. The order of the fields is D gene, J gene, V gene, clone size, CDR3 protein, CDR3 DNA. The D gene is left open where the match is weak. Size tells how often a clone was seen (once, few, many) or the class of an expanded clone, and some rows leave it out.

.,TRBJ2-1,TRBV2,.,CASGSGFDEQFF,TGTGCCAGCGGGTCAGGTTTTGATGAGCAGTTCTTC
.,TRBJ1-3,TRBV7-2,many,CASSTGRGNTIYF,TGTGCCAGCAGCACTGGACGAGGCAACACCATATATTTT
TRBD1,TRBJ1-2,TRBV3-1,.,CASNQGALSYGYTF,TGTGCCAGCAACCAGGGGGCCCTATCCTATGGCTACACCTTC
.,TRBJ1-1,TRBV7-8,many,CASSFPIRVNTEAFF,TGTGCCAGCAGCTTCCCCATAAGGGTGAACACTGAAGCTTTCTTT
TRBD2,TRBJ2-5,TRBV12-3/TRBV12-4,many,CASSRSSGGAQPKETQYF,TGTGCCAGCAGCCGATCTAGCGGGGGGGCCCAGCCAAAAGAGACCCAGTACTTC
TRBD1,TRBJ2-7,TRBV7-9,.,CASSLGGGEDYEQYF,TGTGCCAGCAGCTTAGGAGGGGGCGAAGACTACGAGCAGTACTTC
.,TRBJ1-5,TRBV5-1,few,CASSLGGQNNQPQHF,TGCGCCAGCAGCTTGGGGGGGCAGAACAATCAGCCCCAGCATTTT
.,TRBJ2-5,TRBV15,.,CATSRGRGNQETQYF,TGTGCCACCAGCAGAGGTCGGGGGAACCAAGAGACCCAGTACTTC
TRBD1,TRBJ1-5,TRBV7-2,many,CASSEQGGSNQPQHF,TGTGCCAGCAGCGAACAGGGGGGGAGCAATCAGCCCCAGCATTTT
.,TRBJ1-1,TRBV7-9,few,CASSPLTGQQNTEAFF,TGTGCCAGCAGCCCATTGACAGGACAGCAGAACACTGAAGCTTTCTTT
.,TRBJ1-4,TRBV7-9,few,CASSLSTDAEKLFF,TGTGCCAGCAGCTTAAGTACTGACGCCGAAAAACTGTTTTTT
.,TRBJ1-5,TRBV7-9,.,CASSLSDQLQHF,TGTGCCAGCAGCTTATCCGATCAGCTCCAGCATTTT
.,TRBJ1-5,TRBV10-3,.,CAISDSLGGTDQPQHF,TGTGCCATCAGTGACTCCCTAGGGGGAACCGATCAGCCCCAGCATTTT
TRBD2,TRBJ2-3,TRBV7-2,.,CASSLDERGPDTQYF,TGTGCCAGCAGCTTAGACGAGCGGGGCCCAGATACGCAGTATTTT
TRBD1,TRBJ1-6,TRBV6-2/TRBV6-3,.,CASRPAGTGSNSPLHF,TGTGCCAGCAGACCTGCCGGGACAGGGTCGAATTCACCCCTCCACTTT
.,TRBJ2-2,TRBV12-3/TRBV12-4,.,CASFGTGELFF,TGTGCCTCTTTCGGTACCGGGGAGCTGTTTTTT
TRBD1,TRBJ1-1,TRBV7-3,.,CASSQSFTGGRAFF,TGTGCCAGCAGCCAGTCGTTCACAGGGGGAAGAGCTTTCTTT
TRBD1,TRBJ1-5,TRBV4-2,.,CASSQDGQGDNQPQHF,TGTGCCAGCAGCCAAGATGGACAGGGTGACAATCAGCCCCAGCATTTT
TRBD1,TRBJ1-1,TRBV7-2,many,CASSTPPDRTGTEAFF,TGTGCCAGCAGCACCCCGCCGGACAGGACTGGCACTGAAGCTTTCTTT
TRBD1,TRBJ2-2,TRBV14,few,CATSGTVTGELFF,TGTGCCACCTCGGGGACAGTCACCGGGGAGCTGTTTTTT
.,TRBJ2-7,TRBV7-9,.,CASSLSGSEQYF,TGTGCCAGCAGCTTATCGGGGAGCGAGCAGTACTTC
.,TRBJ1-6,TRBV6-8,few,CASSRDSSFFTLHF,TGTGCCAGCAGCCGGGACTCCTCTTTTTTCACCCTCCACTTT
.,TRBJ1-5,TRBV19,.,CASSHSRQRNQPQHF,TGTGCCAGTAGCCATTCGAGGCAGAGAAATCAGCCCCAGCATTTT
.,TRBJ1-3,TRBV20-1,.,CSARGQGALSGNTIYF,TGCAGTGCTAGAGGGCAGGGAGCTCTCTCTGGAAACACCATATATTTT
.,TRBJ1-1,TRBV19,.,CASSIQVGFRINTEAFF,TGTGCCAGTAGTATTCAGGTCGGATTCAGGATTAACACTGAAGCTTTCTTT
.,TRBJ1-6,TRBV7-9,.,CDSSLTGDNSPLHF,TGTGACAGCAGCTTGACAGGAGATAATTCACCCCTCCACTTT
.,TRBJ2-7,TRBV18,.,CASSPKERRLGEQYF,TGTGCCAGCTCACCCAAGGAGAGGCGACTTGGCGAGCAGTACTTC
.,TRBJ1-2,TRBV5-6,.,CASRASAAPYGYTF,TGTGCCAGTCGAGCGTCGGCCGCCCCCTATGGCTACACCTTC
.,TRBJ2-3,TRBV24-1,once,CATSDSRPRDDTQYF,TGTGCCACCAGTGATTCAAGACCTCGGGACGATACGCAGTATTTT
.,TRBJ2-5,TRBV7-9,.,CASSPWGAILQETQYF,TGTGCCAGCAGCCCATGGGGGGCCATCCTGCAAGAGACCCAGTACTTC